This TCR beta chain was profiled in a study of blood T cell repertoires in COVID-19. Study as a whole: The cDNA or gDNA used as material had been derived from T cells, B-cell-depleted T cells, or PBMCs.

Authors' methods: Reference gene primer amplification yielded estimated nucleated cell counts. Assay: immunoSEQ multiplex PCR; the TCRdb copy retains only in-frame clones and omits some. Clone size and the V and J calls come from that table; the DNA yielded D and trimming. The sample consists of about 87,000 clones, about four fifths of them appearing once. The V gene end was trimmed by 8 bases and the J gene end by 4 bases; junction bases not matched to a gene: 10. This CDR3 spans 14 amino acids. Looked up from germline, CDR1 is SGHNT and CDR2 is YENEEA. The genes are TRBV11-3 and TRBJ1-1, with 7 bases lining up with TRBD1. The sample taken for sequencing was peripheral blood. The TCR sequence derives from a woman aged 70-85 years with acute or convalescent COVID-19. The CDR3 sequence is CASAPGGSGTEAFF. Written as DNA, the CDR3 is TGTGCCAGCGCCCCAGGGGGTTCGGGCACTGAAGCTTTCTTT.